These 30 T cell receptor beta chains were sequenced from one sample in a study of blood T cell repertoires in COVID-19. Here immunoSEQ multiplex PCR was the method, and the copy in TCRdb shows in-frame clones only, minus some. The table has 200,000 to 300,000 clones, 88% seen once. Sequenced sample: peripheral blood. The receptors come from a woman aged 40 to 50 who had recovered from COVID-19.

V is TRBV2 and J is TRBJ1-3; D not resolved. Germline V gene sequence: CDR1 SNHLY, CDR2 FYNNEI. Trimming cost V 0 bases and J 4 bases, with 10 bases left between them. The CDR3 totals 15 residues. CDR3 region: CASSEAVAGGNTIYF. The CDR3 bases are TGTGCCAGCAGTGAAGCCGTGGCGGGGGGAAACACCATATATTTT.

The chain couples TRBV6-5 to TRBJ2-7, with no clear D. The CDR3 runs to 14 residues. The V end lost 0 bases, the J end lost 6 bases, and 12 bases lay between the germline ends. Germline assignment: CDR1 MNHEY and CDR2 SVGAGI. CDR3 DNA sequence: TGTGCCAGCAGTTACTCGGTCCGGTTTCGCGAGCAGTACTTC. Protein product: CASSYSVRFREQYF.

V is TRBV7-2 and J is TRBJ2-5; TRBD2 is a possible D gene (6 bases). CDR3 length equals 16 residues. Trimming removed 5 bases at V and 5 bases at J, with 21 bases between. The germline gives CDR1 SGHTA, CDR2 FQGNSA. The CDR3 DNA is TGTGCCAGCAGCCAACCCGGGACTGGCCTCGGGGAGACCCAGTACTTC. Protein sequence: CASSQPGTGLGETQYF. The full variable domain, its missing parts supplied by reference TRBV7-2 and TRBJ2-5, is GAGVSQSPSNKVTEKGKDVELRCDPISGHTALYWYRQSLGQGLEFLIYFQGNSAPDKSGLPSDRFSAERTGGSVSTLTIQRTQQEDSAVYLCASSQPGTGLGETQYFGPGTRLLVL.

V gene TRBV5-8 combines with J gene TRBJ2-5; 7 bases align to TRBD1. The V and J ends lost 1 base and 5 bases, in that order; junction bases with no gene match: 8. The CDR3 covers 15 residues. CDR1 and CDR2 from the germline V gene are SGHTS and YDEGEE. The CDR3 reads CASSLRGTVRETQYF. The CDR3 coding sequence is TGTGCCAGCAGCTTGAGGGGGACAGTGAGGGAGACCCAGTACTTC.

The gene calls are TRBV5-1 and TRBJ2-2; D remains unclear. The CDR3 spans 14 residues. Per germline, CDR1 SGHRS and CDR2 YFSETQ. The V gene lost 4 bases and the J gene lost 0 bases, with 7 bases spanning the gap. The CDR3 region has the DNA TGCGCCAGCAGCCCGCGATCGAACACCGGGGAGCTGTTTTTT. It encodes CASSPRSNTGELFF.

V gene TRBV9 combines with J gene TRBJ1-1; 8 bases are a match to TRBD1. CDR1 is SGDLS and CDR2 is YYNGEE in the germline V gene. This CDR3 comprises 12 residues. The V gene end was trimmed by 0 bases and the J gene end by 10 bases; junction bases not matched to a gene: 2. Here the CDR3 reads CASSVGQGRAFF. CDR3 DNA: TGTGCCAGCAGCGTAGGACAGGGGAGAGCTTTCTTT.

This rearrangement joins TRBV18 to TRBJ2-1; 7 bases agree with TRBD2. V was pared by 0 bases and J by 10 bases, with 12 bases of the junction left unmatched. The CDR3 is made up of 16 amino acids. In germline, CDR1 is KGHSH, CDR2 LQKENI. CDR3 amino acids: CASSPPGASGPREQFF. Written as DNA, the CDR3 is TGTGCCAGCTCACCACCCGGGGCTAGCGGCCCTCGGGAGCAGTTCTTC.

The DNA of the CDR3 is TGTGCCAGCCCCGCGGGACTCCCGGGACTAGCGGGACTGGGTGAGCAGTACGTC. It translates to CASPAGLPGLAGLGEQYV. This chain connects TRBV28 to TRBJ2-7; 13 bases line up with TRBD2. CDR1 and CDR2 (germline): MDHEN, SYDVKM. Losses at the gene ends were 8 bases for V and 7 bases for J; bases not matched to a gene: 20. The CDR3 sequence is 18 residues long.

This rearrangement joins TRBV30 to TRBJ1-2; the match to TRBD1 covers 8 bases. CDR1 is GTSNPN and CDR2 is SVGIG in the germline V gene (reference sequence). Trimming at V came to 2 bases and at J to 7 bases, leaving 3 bases not matched to a gene. The length of the CDR3 is 12 residues. The CDR3 DNA is TGTGCCTGGAGTTCCCAGGGGGCTGGCTACACCTTC. Translating gives CAWSSQGAGYTF.

This clone was picked up one time. A read error may produce the germline difference seen at one junction end. The rearrangement links TRBV6-2 or TRBV6-3 to TRBJ2-3; D may match TRBD1 or TRBD2 (7 bases each). The CDR3 loop spans 11 amino acids. The germline CDR1 and CDR2 sequences are MNHEY and SVGEGT. CDR3 bases: TGTGCCAGCAGCCAGGGGGGGACTCTTCTTTTT. Protein: CASSQGGTLLF.

The chain employs TRBV7-9 and TRBJ2-1; 7 bases are a match to TRBD2. Germline trimming cut 5 bases from V and 7 bases from J; bases unmatched to any gene: 11. The CDR3 consists of 15 residues. Germline CDR1 is SEHNR and CDR2 is FQNEAQ (reference sequence). The CDR3 region has the DNA TGTGCCAGCAGCCTAAACGGACTAGTGCCGAATGAGCAGTTCTTC. Translated, it gives CASSLNGLVPNEQFF.

This sequence joins TRBV3-1 (or the pseudogene TRBV3-2) and TRBJ2-3; TRBD2 aligns across 7 bases. Germline CDR1 is LGHDT and CDR2 is YNNKEL (reference sequence). Trimming removed 1 base from V and 0 bases from J; junction bases left unmatched: 1. The CDR3 totals 15 residues. CDR3 in amino acids: CASSQAGGSTDTQYF. CDR3 sequence (DNA): TGTGCCAGCAGCCAAGCGGGAGGCAGCACAGATACGCAGTATTTT.

V is TRBV7-9 and J is TRBJ2-1, with a weak D call TRBD2 (6 bases). Trimming left V 3 bases short and J 7 bases short, with 19 bases between. The CDR3 extends over 16 amino acids. The germline CDR1 and CDR2 sequences are SEHNR and FQNEAQ (reference sequence). CDR3 DNA: TGTGCCAGCAGCTTCCGCCTAGCGAACAACGGGAATGAGCAGTTCTTC. Translating gives CASSFRLANNGNEQFF.

The chain uses TRBV18 and TRBJ2-7; 7 bases are a match to TRBD1. Germline-derived CDR1 and CDR2 are KGHSH and LQKENI. Trimming at V came to 3 bases and at J to 2 bases, leaving 10 bases not matched to a gene. There are 16 residues in the CDR3. This CDR3 reads CASSPDRVRPPYEQYF. The DNA of the CDR3 is TGTGCCAGCTCACCTGACAGGGTTCGGCCCCCCTACGAGCAGTACTTC.

This rearrangement joins TRBV6-5 to TRBJ1-3, with D hard to call. Germline loops: CDR1 MNHEY, CDR2 SVGAGI. This CDR3 comprises 16 residues. V was pared by 3 bases and J by 3 bases, with 15 bases between. The CDR3 loop reads CASSYTGSPSGNTIYF. Written as DNA, the CDR3 is TGTGCCAGCAGTTATACGGGGTCCCCCAGTGGAAACACCATATATTTT.

The chain joins TRBV6-6 to TRBJ1-5; 9 nucleotides align to TRBD1. J lost 0 bases, V lost 5 bases, and 5 bases had no gene match. CDR3 length: 16 residues. Germline values: CDR1 MNHNY, CDR2 SVGAGI (reference sequence). The CDR3 bases are TGTGCCAGCAGTGGGGGACAGGGTTATAGCAATCAGCCCCAGCATTTT. Protein product: CASSGGQGYSNQPQHF.

V gene TRBV7-2 combines with J gene TRBJ2-1, with 9 nucleotides matching TRBD2. There are 15 residues in the CDR3. Germline assignment: CDR1 SGHTA and CDR2 FQGNSA. Trimming removed 3 bases from V and 9 bases from J; junction bases left unmatched: 9. CDR3 protein: CASSFLAGVGGEQFF. The DNA for the CDR3 is TGTGCCAGCAGCTTTTTAGCGGGAGTGGGGGGTGAGCAGTTCTTC.

The rearrangement links TRBV19 to TRBJ2-1; D is perhaps TRBD2 (5 bases). The CDR3 covers 13 residues. Germline CDR1 LNHDA, CDR2 SQIVND (reference sequence). The V and J ends lost 3 bases and 12 bases respectively, with 15 bases between them. CDR3: CASSIWGARVQFF. CDR3 DNA sequence: TGTGCCAGTAGTATTTGGGGAGCACGGGTGCAGTTCTTC. Looking up the rest from reference TRBV19 and TRBJ2-1 gives the full variable domain: DGGITQSPKYLFRKEGQNVTLSCEQNLNHDAMYWYRQDPGQGLRLIYYSQIVNDFQKGDIAEGYSVSREKKESFPLTVTSAQKNPTAFYLCASSIWGARVQFFGPGTRLTVL.

This clone was counted only a few times. The genes are TRBV18 and TRBJ1-3; D gene unclear. CDR3 length equals 15 residues. The germline V gene has CDR1 KGHSH and CDR2 LQKENI. Trimming pared 3 bases from V and 1 base from J, leaving 10 bases between. CDR3 loop: CASSPLTMSGNTIYF. The CDR3 DNA reads as TGTGCCAGCTCACCCCTCACAATGTCTGGAAACACCATATATTTT.

This clone occurred a few times. This rearrangement joins TRBV29-1 to TRBJ1-1; D perhaps matches TRBD1 (6 bases). The CDR3 sequence is 13 residues long. In germline, CDR1 is SQVTM, CDR2 ANQGSEA. V lost 4 bases, J lost 0 bases, and 9 bases lay in between. CDR3 coding DNA: TGCAGCGTTGGACAGGCCATGAACACTGAAGCTTTCTTT. Its protein is CSVGQAMNTEAFF. Drawing the rest from reference TRBV29-1 and TRBJ1-1, the complete variable domain is SAVISQKPSRDICQRGTSLTIQCQVDSQVTMMFWYRQQPGQSLTLIATANQGSEATYESGFVIDKFPISRPNLTFSTLTVSNMSPEDSSIYLCSVGQAMNTEAFFGQGTRLTVV.

J is TRBJ1-2 and V is TRBV19; D not certain. The CDR3 spans 15 residues. The germline CDR1 and CDR2 sequences are LNHDA and SQIVND (reference sequence). Trimming took 3 bases from V and 2 from J, leaving 13 bases between them. The CDR3 protein is CASSIETTGNYGYTF. In DNA form, the CDR3 reads TGTGCCAGTAGTATCGAGACAACGGGGAACTATGGCTACACCTTC.

This chain joins TRBV7-2 and TRBJ1-1; a weak D match, TRBD1 (6 bases). V was clipped by 3 bases and J by 5 bases, with 13 bases between them. In germline, CDR1 is SGHTA, CDR2 FQGNSA. The CDR3 is 14 residues long. The CDR3 coding sequence is TGTGCCAGCAGCTTCCAGAGGGGGGGGACTGAAGCTTTCTTT. Translating it yields CASSFQRGGTEAFF.

The gene calls are TRBV20-1 and TRBJ2-1; TRBD2 agrees at 10 bases. The J segment lost 9 bases and the V segment lost 3 bases, leaving 8 bases of the junction unmatched. There are 14 residues in the CDR3. Germline V gene sequence: CDR1 DFQATT, CDR2 SNEGSKA (reference sequence). Here the CDR3 DNA reads TGCAGTGCTAGTCGCCCTAGCGGGAGCCGTGAGCAGTTCTTC. Protein product: CSASRPSGSREQFF.

The chain links TRBV6-4 to TRBJ1-1; 8 nucleotides align to TRBD1. CDR1 is MRHNA and CDR2 is SNTAGT in the germline V gene. This CDR3 spans 13 amino acids. Unmatched junction bases numbered 5, after V lost 6 bases and J lost 5 bases. CDR3: CASRTGQGTEAFF. The CDR3 DNA sequence: TGTGCCAGCAGGACAGGACAGGGAACTGAAGCTTTCTTT.

The chain couples TRBV20-1 to TRBJ2-1; weak D call: TRBD2 (6 bases). The CDR3 has 15 residues. Looked up from germline, CDR1 is DFQATT and CDR2 is SNEGSKA (reference sequence). V lost 3 bases, J lost 3 bases, and 15 bases lay in between. The chain's CDR3 is CSASGWGLVYNEQFF. The CDR3 DNA reads TGCAGTGCTAGTGGGTGGGGACTGGTCTACAATGAGCAGTTCTTC.

The chain joins TRBV7-6 to TRBJ1-5; unclear D gene. This CDR3 is 15 amino acids long. Trimming pared 1 base from V and 4 bases from J, leaving 11 bases between. Per germline, CDR1 SGHVS and CDR2 FNYEAQ. The CDR3 region is CASSLEAGGNQPQHF. The DNA for the CDR3 is TGTGCCAGCAGCTTAGAGGCAGGCGGGAATCAGCCCCAGCATTTT.

The CDR3: CASSIKGIGTEAFF. The CDR3 bases are TGTGCCAGTAGTATCAAGGGGATTGGGACTGAAGCTTTCTTT. The chain recombines TRBV19 with TRBJ1-1, with D maybe TRBD1 (5 bases). Germline CDR1 and CDR2: LNHDA and SQIVND (reference sequence). V was trimmed by 3 bases and J by 5 bases, leaving 13 bases between them. The CDR3 extends over 14 amino acids.

With respect to this clone: The junction does not match germline at one end; this may be a read error. V is TRBV7-7 and J is TRBJ2-2; 10 nucleotides match TRBD2. Germline values: CDR1 SSHAT, CDR2 FNYEAQ (reference sequence). The CDR3 is made up of 16 amino acids. DNA of the CDR3: TGTGCTAGCAGCTTAGAGGGGCTAGCGGGAGCCGGGGAGCTGTTTTTT. It specifies CASSLEGLAGAGELFF.

The J gene is TRBJ1-5, the V gene TRBV20-1, with D possibly matching TRBD1 (5 bases). The CDR3 spans 14 residues. With 3 bases removed from V and 2 bases from J, the gap between germline ends came to 11 bases. Germline assignment: CDR1 DFQATT and CDR2 SNEGSKA (reference sequence). The CDR3 bases are TGCAGTGCTAGTCCCAGGGTCGGCAATCAGCCCCAGCATTTT. It specifies CSASPRVGNQPQHF.

The V gene is TRBV18, the J gene TRBJ1-6; tentatively, D is TRBD1 (6 bases). Trimming took off 3 bases at V and 8 bases at J, with 14 bases between the two ends. CDR3 length: 15 residues. Germline V gives CDR1 KGHSH, CDR2 LQKENI. The DNA for the CDR3 is TGTGCCAGCTCACCTCCGACAGGAACCCATTCACCCCTCCACTTT. It encodes CASSPPTGTHSPLHF.